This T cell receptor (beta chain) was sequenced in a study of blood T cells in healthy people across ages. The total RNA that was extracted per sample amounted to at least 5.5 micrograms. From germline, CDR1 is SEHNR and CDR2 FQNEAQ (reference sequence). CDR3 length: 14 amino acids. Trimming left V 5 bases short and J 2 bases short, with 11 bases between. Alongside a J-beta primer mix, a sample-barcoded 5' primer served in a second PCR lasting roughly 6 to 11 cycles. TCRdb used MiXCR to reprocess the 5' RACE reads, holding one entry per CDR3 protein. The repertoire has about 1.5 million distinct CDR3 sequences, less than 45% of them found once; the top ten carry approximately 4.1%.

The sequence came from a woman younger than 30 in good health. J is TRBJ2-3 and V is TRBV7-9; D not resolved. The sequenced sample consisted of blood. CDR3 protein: CASSPKSFTDTQYF. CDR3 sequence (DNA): TGTGCCAGCAGCCCCAAGTCGTTCACAGATACGCAGTATTTT.